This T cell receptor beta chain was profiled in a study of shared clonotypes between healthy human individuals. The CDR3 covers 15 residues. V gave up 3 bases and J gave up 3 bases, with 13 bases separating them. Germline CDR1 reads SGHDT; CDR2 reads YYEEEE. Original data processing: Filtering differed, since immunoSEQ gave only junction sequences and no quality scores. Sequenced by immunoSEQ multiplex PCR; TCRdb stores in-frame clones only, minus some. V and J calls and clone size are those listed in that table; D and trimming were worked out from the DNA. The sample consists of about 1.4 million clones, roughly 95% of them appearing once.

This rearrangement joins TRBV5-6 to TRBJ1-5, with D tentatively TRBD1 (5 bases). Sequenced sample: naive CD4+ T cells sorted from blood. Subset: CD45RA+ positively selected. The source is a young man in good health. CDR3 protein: CASSSSRGTNQPQHF. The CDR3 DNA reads TGTGCCAGCAGCTCTAGCCGAGGGACCAATCAGCCCCAGCATTTT.